This TCR beta chain was recorded in a study of blood T cells in healthy people across ages. A sample-barcoded 5' primer and a J-beta primer mix were used in a second PCR of about 7 to 12 cycles. TCRdb processed the 5' RACE reads anew with MiXCR; each CDR3 protein has one entry. The data show roughly 800,000 distinct CDR3 sequences, around 25% seen once. This clonotype was detected a few times. The same sample was also used in a study of T cells of mothers and their children.

The sequenced sample consisted of blood. The receptor's source is a boy younger than 18 in good health.

CDR3 in amino acids: CASKQDRGPDTQYF. The CDR3 DNA reads TGTGCCAGCAAACAAGACAGGGGTCCAGATACGCAGTATTTT. The chain uses TRBV6-1 and TRBJ2-3, with 8 bases lining up with TRBD1. Germline CDR1 MNHNS, CDR2 SASEGT. Trimming cost V 7 bases and J 4 bases; bases outside gene matches: 7. The CDR3 runs 14 residues.